This T cell receptor (beta chain) comes out of a study of blood T cell repertoires in COVID-19. Study-level information: Collection of acute and convalescent COVID-19 samples took place in the United States, Italy and Spain.

V was pared by 0 bases and J by 4 bases, with 10 bases of the junction left unmatched. The CDR3 is made up of 19 amino acids. Germline V lookup: CDR1 LNHDA, CDR2 SQIVND (reference sequence). Here immunoSEQ multiplex PCR was the method, and the copy in TCRdb shows in-frame clones only, minus some. This sample has 65,000 to 85,000 clones; around 79% occur once, and the top ten carry approximately 5.8%. The receptor comes from a man aged 45-65 years with active or convalescent COVID-19. This chain uses TRBV19 with TRBJ2-6; 9 bases line up with TRBD1. Sequenced sample: peripheral blood. The CDR3: CASSIDSRTGAGGANVLTF. The CDR3 coding sequence is TGTGCCAGTAGTATAGATTCCCGGACAGGGGCAGGAGGGGCCAACGTCCTGACTTTC.